These 27 T cell receptor beta chains were sequenced from one sample in a study of breast tumors, draining lymph nodes, adjacent tissues. Samples came from axillary lymph nodes draining the breast cancer. MiXCR, run by TCRdb on the multiplex PCR reads, gives a single entry per CDR3 protein. The sample has some 150,000 distinct CDR3 sequences, approximately 20% seen once. The specimen sequenced was axillary lymph node tissue. These TCRs come from a female donor with breast cancer. Some clones in this sample may be carry-over from other donors' samples.

The chain combines TRBV7-8 with TRBJ2-6; D may match TRBD1 or TRBD2 (5 bases each). Germline CDR1 is SGHVS and CDR2 is FQNEAQ. The CDR3 has 20 residues. Trimming took 2 bases from V and 0 from J, leaving 20 bases between them. This chain's CDR3 is CASSLFGVRLGTSGANVLTF. The CDR3 DNA follows: TGTGCCAGCAGCTTATTTGGAGTGAGGCTGGGGACCTCTGGGGCCAACGTCCTGACTTTC.

Only a few counts were recorded for this clonotype. This chain joins TRBV18 and TRBJ2-1; 7 bases fit TRBD2. The CDR3 totals 16 residues. The germline V gene encodes CDR1 KGHSH and CDR2 LQKENI. V lost 0 bases to trimming and J lost 7 bases; unmatched junction nucleotides: 9. This chain's CDR3 is CASSPPVAGVQNEQFF. The CDR3 region has the DNA TGTGCCAGCTCACCACCGGTGGCGGGAGTTCAGAATGAGCAGTTCTTC. The entire variable domain, with the rest obtained from reference TRBV18 and TRBJ2-1, is as follows: NAGVMQNPRHLVRRRGQEARLRCSPMKGHSHVYWYRQLPEEGLKFMVYLQKENIIDESGMPKERFSAEFPKEGPSILRIQQVVRGDSAAYFCASSPPVAGVQNEQFFGPGTRLTVL.

On this clonotype: A much larger clone is a single base away; this may be a read error. This sequence joins TRBV30 and TRBJ2-1; 7 nucleotides agree with TRBD2. Germline lookup yields CDR1 GTSNPN and CDR2 SVGIG (reference sequence). V gave up 2 bases and J gave up 9 bases; unmatched junction bases: 10. CDR3 length: 14 amino acids. For the CDR3, the DNA is TGTGCCTGGAGTAAATGGGAGGGCCGCGGTGAGCAGTTCTTC. This codes for CAWSKWEGRGEQFF.

The chain links TRBV7-8 to TRBJ2-7; D gene ambiguous. V lost 1 base and J 3 bases, leaving 13 bases between the germline ends. This CDR3 has 15 amino acids. Germline V gene sequence: CDR1 SGHVS, CDR2 FQNEAQ. CDR3 residues: CASSLVGNSFYEQYF. The CDR3 region has the DNA TGTGCCAGCAGCTTAGTGGGCAACAGTTTCTACGAGCAGTACTTC.

This clonotype was seen more than once but under ten times. This rearrangement joins TRBV19 to TRBJ2-6, with 11 bases matching TRBD1. Germline-derived CDR1 and CDR2 are LNHDA and SQIVND (reference sequence). This CDR3 has 16 residues. With 7 bases clipped from V and 3 bases from J, the junction kept 5 bases outside the gene matches. CDR3 loop: CASTGDRGFGANVLTF. The CDR3 region has the DNA TGTGCCAGTACAGGGGACAGGGGGTTTGGGGCCAACGTCCTGACTTTC. Variable domain in full (rest from reference TRBV19 and TRBJ2-6): DGGITQSPKYLFRKEGQNVTLSCEQNLNHDAMYWYRQDPGQGLRLIYYSQIVNDFQKGDIAEGYSVSREKKESFPLTVTSAQKNPTAFYLCASTGDRGFGANVLTFGAGSRLTVL.

Regarding this clonotype: Since a much larger clone is just one base distant, this may be a read error. The chain joins TRBV4-1 to TRBJ1-5; 8 nucleotides agree with TRBD1. Germline CDR1 and CDR2: MGHRA and YSYEKL. V gave up 4 bases and J gave up 3 bases; unmatched junction bases: 17. The length of the CDR3 is 19 residues. CDR3 bases: TGCGCCAGCAGCCTAGGGGCACCCATGACAGGGGCCTTCAATCAGCCCCAGCATTTT. This codes for CASSLGAPMTGAFNQPQHF.

This clonotype appeared many times. This chain links TRBV5-1 with TRBJ2-1; D unresolved. Between the trimmed V and J ends, which lost 0 bases and 6 bases, there was a span of 10 bases. Germline CDR1 reads SGHRS; CDR2 reads YFSETQ. There are 14 residues in the CDR3. The CDR3 loop is CASSLASLANEQFF. The CDR3 DNA reads as TGCGCCAGCAGCTTGGCCAGTTTAGCCAATGAGCAGTTCTTC.

This clonotype was observed many times. The J gene is TRBJ2-2, the V gene TRBV9; 12 positions match TRBD2. V trimming: 2 bases; J trimming: 7 bases; junction bases outside the gene matches: 3. The CDR3 is made up of 15 amino acids. The germline CDR1 and CDR2 sequences are SGDLS and YYNGEE. The DNA of the CDR3 is TGTGCCAGCAGCGTGACTAGCGGGAGTAGCGGGGAGCTGTTTTTT. Protein product: CASSVTSGSSGELFF.

This clonotype was seen a few times. The genes are TRBV20-1 and TRBJ2-7, with 11 nucleotides matching TRBD2. J was trimmed by 4 bases and V by 6 bases; bases with no gene match: 8. Germline CDR1 DFQATT, CDR2 SNEGSKA (reference sequence). This CDR3 region has 14 residues. The CDR3 coding sequence is TGCAGTGCGCGCCCACTAGCGGGAGTATACGAGCAGTACTTC. It is translated as CSARPLAGVYEQYF.

The chain employs TRBV3-2 and TRBJ1-3. TRBV3-2 is given as a pseudogene. The CDR3 contains 18 residues. The CDR3 DNA sequence: TGTGCCAGCAGCCAAGCTGATTGGGCTGGTTCCTCTGGAAACACCATATATTTT. Protein: CASSQADWAGSSGNTIYF.

The chain uses TRBV29-1 and TRBJ2-7; 8 positions match TRBD1. Per germline, CDR1 SQVTM and CDR2 ANQGSEA. Losses at the gene ends were 0 bases for V and 6 bases for J; bases not matched to a gene: 4. This CDR3 comprises 13 residues. Here the CDR3 reads CSVEEITGGEQYF. In DNA form, the CDR3 reads TGCAGCGTTGAAGAAATTACAGGGGGCGAGCAGTACTTC.

In this sample, this clonotype turned up many times. The chain joins TRBV27 to TRBJ2-5, with 11 bases aligning to TRBD1. The ends lost 5 bases at V and 5 bases at J; junction bases unmatched: 7. Germline-derived CDR1 and CDR2 are MNHEY and SMNVEV (reference sequence). This CDR3 has 15 amino acids. The CDR3 DNA is TGTGCCAGCAGTCGAGGGACAGGGGGTTTGGAGACCCAGTACTTC. It is translated as CASSRGTGGLETQYF.

This clonotype appeared many times. The gene calls are TRBV2 and TRBJ2-2; tentatively, D is TRBD1 (6 bases). The germline CDR1 and CDR2 sequences are SNHLY and FYNNEI. V lost 6 bases to trimming and J lost 2 bases, with 13 bases between them. The CDR3 runs 15 residues. CDR3 residues: CASRPDRINTGELFF. The DNA of the CDR3 is TGTGCCAGCAGACCCGACAGGATAAACACCGGGGAGCTGTTTTTT.

This clonotype was counted at least ten times. This rearrangement joins TRBV12-3 or TRBV12-4 to TRBJ2-7; TRBD1 aligns across 8 bases. Trimming at V came to 4 bases and at J to 2 bases, leaving 10 bases not matched to a gene. The CDR3 is 16 amino acids. Here the CDR3 DNA reads TGTGCCAGCAGTTCCCCTCCGGGACAGGCGACCTACGAGCAGTACTTC. Encoded protein: CASSSPPGQATYEQYF.

A word on this clonotype: A much larger clone lies a single base off, so this may be a read error. As the CDR3 is not closed by the conserved phenylalanine or tryptophan, this likely results from a read error. J is TRBJ2-5 and V is TRBV7-8, with D possibly called TRBD1 or TRBD2 (5 bases each). The V and J ends lost 0 bases and 2 bases respectively, with 10 bases between them. Germline loops: CDR1 SGHVS, CDR2 FQNEAQ. The CDR3 is made up of 15 amino acids. CDR3 DNA: TGTGCCAGCAGCTTAGCGCAGGGACGGCAAGAGACCCAGTACTCC. Amino acids: CASSLAQGRQETQYS.

This clonotype was seen at least ten times. The V call is TRBV6-6, the J call TRBJ2-1; tentatively, D is TRBD1 (6 bases). This CDR3 is 13 amino acids long. V dropped 8 bases and J dropped 0 bases, with 8 bases sitting between them. CDR1 MNHNY and CDR2 SVGAGI come from the germline V gene (reference sequence). The CDR3 coding sequence is TGTGCCAGCTTCAGGGGCTCCTACAATGAGCAGTTCTTC. Translation gives CASFRGSYNEQFF.

This clonotype was observed at least ten times. The chain joins TRBV12-3 or TRBV12-4 to TRBJ2-2; D not resolved. V was shortened by 3 bases and J by 1 base, with 3 bases between the two germline ends. The CDR3 length is 13 residues. In nucleotides, the CDR3 is TGTGCCAGCAGTTTTAGGAACACCGGGGAGCTGTTTTTT. It yields the protein CASSFRNTGELFF.

This clonotype was seen many times. V is TRBV5-4 and J is TRBJ2-5; 10 nucleotides align to TRBD2. The CDR3 runs to 15 residues. V lost 0 bases, J lost 5 bases, and 4 bases stayed unmatched. CDR1 and CDR2 from the germline V gene are SGHNT and YYREEE (reference sequence). The CDR3 DNA is TGTGCCAGCAGCTTGGTAGCGGGAGGAGGGGAGACCCAGTACTTC. As protein: CASSLVAGGGETQYF.

A note on this clonotype: A read error may be the cause here, since a much bigger clone is one base away. The chain has TRBV27 and TRBJ2-7; D gene uncertain. Germline V gene lookup returns CDR1 MNHEY and CDR2 SMNVEV (reference sequence). This CDR3 region has 14 residues. V lost 11 bases and J 0 bases, leaving 17 bases between the germline ends. The chain's CDR3 is CACKQRPDSYEQYF. The CDR3 nucleotides are TGTGCCTGCAAACAACGGCCAGACTCCTACGAGCAGTACTTC.

As concerns this clonotype: A read error is possible here, since a much larger clone lies one base away. The rearrangement joins TRBV11-1 to TRBJ2-1; 12 nucleotides align to TRBD2. CDR3 size: 17 residues. From germline, CDR1 is SGHAT and CDR2 FQDESV (reference sequence). Written as DNA, the CDR3 is TGTGCCGGCAGCGGGGGACTAGCGGGCGGCTCCTACAATGAGCAGTTCTTC. Translating gives CAGSGGLAGGSYNEQFF. Together with reference TRBV11-1 and TRBJ2-1, the CDR3 gives the full variable domain: EAEVAQSPRYKITEKSQAVAFWCDPISGHATLYWYRQILGQGPELLVQFQDESVVDDSQLPKDRFSAERLKGVDSTLKIQPAELGDSAMYLCAGSGGLAGGSYNEQFFGPGTRLTVL.

Turning to this clonotype: Being one base from a much bigger clone, this may be a read error. The rearrangement uses TRBV20-1 and TRBJ2-5; TRBD1 aligns across 8 bases. The CDR3 is 15 residues long. The V gene end was trimmed by 2 bases and the J gene end by 2 bases; junction bases not matched to a gene: 7. CDR1 and CDR2 (germline): DFQATT, SNEGSKA (reference sequence). The CDR3 loop is CSARFADRAQETQYF. The CDR3 bases are TGCAGTGCTAGATTTGCGGACAGGGCACAAGAGACCCAGTACTTC.

This clonotype was observed at least ten times. The V gene is TRBV12-3 or TRBV12-4, the J gene TRBJ1-6; the match to TRBD1 covers 7 bases. The CDR3 has 14 amino acids. V gave up 6 bases and J gave up 9 bases; unmatched junction bases: 8. The CDR3 DNA reads as TGTGCCAGCAGGAGACAGGGATCCCTTTCACCCCTCCACTTT. It translates to CASRRQGSLSPLHF.

The V call is TRBV3-1, the J call TRBJ2-1; TRBD1 might be the D (6 bases). CDR1 and CDR2 (germline): LGHDT, YNNKEL (reference sequence). This CDR3 is 15 amino acids long. V lost 6 bases to trimming and J lost 2 bases, with 14 bases between them. CDR3 in DNA: TGTGCCAGCAGAAAAACAGGGTCGCCCTACAATGAGCAGTTCTTC. This translates into CASRKTGSPYNEQFF.

Remarks on this clonotype: Likely a read error: the CDR3 ends without its conserved phenylalanine or tryptophan. No DNA is shown, since the ends of the CDR3 on it are uncertain; the CDR3 is the one TCRdb lists. The genes are TRBV6-6 and TRBJ2-2; the table assigns TRBD2, which was not confirmed against the DNA. A total of 17 residues make up the CDR3, ends included. Looked up from germline, CDR1 is MNHNY and CDR2 is SVGAGI (reference sequence). CDR3: CASSKQLAASGFGELSL.

In this sample, this clonotype turned up many times. This chain uses TRBV20-1 with TRBJ2-3; D unclear. With 2 bases removed from V and 2 bases from J, the gap between germline ends came to 14 bases. The CDR3 loop spans 15 amino acids. In germline, CDR1 is DFQATT, CDR2 SNEGSKA (reference sequence). The DNA for the CDR3 is TGCAGTGCTAGATCCTCCCGCGGCGCCACAGATACGCAGTATTTT. It yields the protein CSARSSRGATDTQYF.

This clonotype was counted many times. This chain connects TRBV7-2 to TRBJ2-7, with a weak D call TRBD2 (5 bases). Germline V gives CDR1 SGHTA, CDR2 FQGNSA. The CDR3 loop spans 14 amino acids. The V end was cut by 1 base, the J end by 3 bases, with 10 bases between. Written as DNA, the CDR3 is TGTGCCAGCAGCTTAGGAGGGTTCGGCTACGAGCAGTACTTC. Translating it yields CASSLGGFGYEQYF.

This clonotype came up many times. This chain connects TRBV7-8 to TRBJ2-1; D remains ambiguous. CDR1 is SGHVS, CDR2 FQNEAQ, per germline. The CDR3 length is 13 residues. V lost 2 bases, J lost 10 bases, and 12 bases lay in between. This CDR3 is CASSLPSTNEQFF. For the CDR3, the DNA is TGTGCCAGCAGCTTACCAAGTACTAACGAGCAGTTCTTC.